The rows below give T cell receptor beta chains drawn from one sample of a study of T cell responses to AZD1222 COVID-19 vaccine. The repertoire was sequenced with immunoSEQ multiplex PCR; TCRdb's copy has only in-frame clones and lacks some. Among about 110,000 clones listed, around 94% were seen once. Sequencing used peripheral blood, obtained on day 0 of AZD1222 vaccination. The origin of the receptors is an adult in good health. Each CDR3 is given with its conserved first and last residue. The D gene is left open where the match is weak. Size is stated for part of the rows, as once, few or many counts, or as a class when the clone is expanded.

clone_size,v_call,d_call,j_call,cdr3_aa,cdr3_nt
NA,TRBV10-3,TRBD1,TRBJ1-1,CAISQPDRGTEAFF,TGTGCCATCAGCCAGCCCGACAGGGGCACTGAAGCTTTCTTT
NA,TRBV7-3,TRBD1,TRBJ2-2,CASSIQGALNTGELFF,TGTGCCAGCAGCATTCAGGGGGCCCTGAACACCGGGGAGCTGTTTTTT
NA,TRBV18,NA,TRBJ2-3,CASSPSTGGPSTDTQYF,TGTGCCAGCTCACCCTCTACAGGCGGACCTAGCACAGATACGCAGTATTTT
NA,TRBV28,NA,TRBJ2-7,CASSTRQRTYEQYF,TGTGCCAGCAGTACCCGACAGCGTACCTACGAGCAGTACTTC
NA,TRBV27,NA,TRBJ1-5,CASSFRGALNQPQHF,TGTGCCAGCAGTTTCAGGGGAGCCCTCAATCAGCCCCAGCATTTT
once,TRBV19,TRBD1,TRBJ1-1,CASSAWIRQGEGTEAFF,TGTGCCAGTAGTGCCTGGATTAGACAGGGAGAGGGCACTGAAGCTTTCTTT
NA,TRBV19,NA,TRBJ2-5,CASSPGDSRGETQYF,TGTGCCAGTAGCCCGGGGGACAGCCGAGGGGAGACCCAGTACTTC
NA,TRBV2,NA,TRBJ1-3,CASGTDGNTIYF,TGTGCCAGCGGGACGGACGGAAACACCATATATTTT
NA,TRBV30,TRBD1,TRBJ2-3,CAWASGTGGTDTQYF,TGTGCCTGGGCCTCCGGGACAGGGGGCACAGATACGCAGTATTTT
NA,TRBV27,TRBD2,TRBJ2-3,CASSLSSGTSGTTDTQYF,TGTGCCAGCAGTTTATCTTCGGGGACTAGCGGGACCACAGATACGCAGTATTTT
NA,TRBV5-4,TRBD2,TRBJ2-7,CASSLGDTSGRTYEQYF,TGTGCCAGCAGCTTGGGGGACACTAGCGGGCGAACCTACGAGCAGTACTTC
NA,TRBV7-3,TRBD1,TRBJ1-2,CASSSGQGRGYTF,TGTGCCAGCAGCTCCGGACAGGGGCGGGGCTACACCTTC
NA,TRBV27,NA,TRBJ1-1,CASNLRGFNTEAFF,TGTGCCAGCAATCTACGGGGTTTCAACACTGAAGCTTTCTTT
NA,TRBV12-2,NA,TRBJ1-6,CASRLAGQGANSPLHF,TGTGCAAGTCGCTTAGCGGGTCAGGGGGCGAATTCACCCCTCCACTTT
NA,TRBV2,TRBD1,TRBJ1-4,CASIRTGMNEKLFF,TGTGCCAGCATTAGGACAGGGATGAATGAAAAACTGTTTTTT
NA,TRBV4-2,TRBD1,TRBJ1-3,CASSQTGDSGNTIYF,TGTGCCAGCAGCCAGACAGGGGACTCTGGAAACACCATATATTTT
NA,TRBV6-4,TRBD1,TRBJ1-2,CASSEQGALGYGYTF,TGTGCCAGCAGCGAACAGGGGGCGCTCGGGTATGGCTACACCTTC
NA,TRBV2,NA,TRBJ2-2,CASVLGGHLGELFF,TGTGCCAGCGTATTGGGGGGCCATTTGGGGGAGCTGTTTTTT
NA,TRBV5-7,NA,TRBJ2-1,CASSASGGVLNEQFF,TGTGCCAGCAGCGCCTCGGGCGGGGTACTCAATGAGCAGTTCTTC
NA,TRBV7-9,NA,TRBJ1-4,CASSSPRRATNEKLFF,TGTGCCAGCAGCTCCCCCCGGAGGGCAACTAATGAAAAACTGTTTTTT
once,TRBV6-6,TRBD1,TRBJ1-1,CASSPLPRTGLMNTEAFF,TGTGCCAGCAGTCCTCTTCCCCGGACAGGTCTTATGAACACTGAAGCTTTCTTT
NA,TRBV12-3/TRBV12-4,NA,TRBJ1-1,CASVYDVGTEAFF,TGTGCCAGCGTTTATGATGTGGGGACTGAAGCTTTCTTT
NA,TRBV27,NA,TRBJ1-2,CASSSLTDLYGYTF,TGTGCCAGCAGTTCCCTGACAGATCTCTATGGCTACACCTTC
NA,TRBV7-8,NA,TRBJ2-2,CASSYRDGELFF,TGTGCCAGCAGCTACAGGGACGGGGAGCTGTTTTTT
NA,TRBV5-1,TRBD2,TRBJ2-3,CASRHGTSGNQISTDTQYF,TGCGCCAGCCGCCACGGGACTAGCGGGAATCAAATTAGCACAGATACGCAGTATTTT
NA,TRBV13,NA,TRBJ2-7,CASSSRTQWPYEQYF,TGTGCCAGCAGCTCTCGGACGCAATGGCCCTACGAGCAGTACTTC
NA,TRBV7-6,NA,TRBJ2-7,CASRSPPWASYEQYF,TGTGCCAGCAGATCACCCCCCTGGGCATCCTACGAGCAGTACTTC
NA,TRBV6-5,NA,TRBJ1-1,CASSSAPRNTEAFF,TGTGCCAGCAGTTCCGCCCCAAGGAACACTGAAGCTTTCTTT